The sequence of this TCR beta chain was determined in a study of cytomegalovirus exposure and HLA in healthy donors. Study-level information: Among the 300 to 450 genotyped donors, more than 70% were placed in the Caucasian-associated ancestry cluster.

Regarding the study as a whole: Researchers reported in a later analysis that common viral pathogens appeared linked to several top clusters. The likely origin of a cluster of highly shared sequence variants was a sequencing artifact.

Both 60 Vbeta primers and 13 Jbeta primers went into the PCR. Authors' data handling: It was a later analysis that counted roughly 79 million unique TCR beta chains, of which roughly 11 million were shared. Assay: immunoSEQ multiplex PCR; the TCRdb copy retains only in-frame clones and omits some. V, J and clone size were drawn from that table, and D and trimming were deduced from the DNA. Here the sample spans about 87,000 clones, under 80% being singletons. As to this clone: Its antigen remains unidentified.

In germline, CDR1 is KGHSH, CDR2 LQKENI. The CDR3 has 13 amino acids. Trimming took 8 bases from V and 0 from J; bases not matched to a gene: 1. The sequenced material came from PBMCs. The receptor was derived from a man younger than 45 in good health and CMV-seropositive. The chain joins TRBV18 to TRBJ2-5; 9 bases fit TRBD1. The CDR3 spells CASRTGDQETQYF. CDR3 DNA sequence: TGTGCCAGCCGGACAGGGGACCAAGAGACCCAGTACTTC.